These 16 T cell receptor beta chains share one sample of origin, sequenced in a study of T cell repertoires in cytomegalovirus infection. Their antigens remain unidentified. TCRdb redid the calling of the reads with MiXCR, one entry per CDR3 protein. The sample lists roughly 570,000 distinct CDR3 sequences, around two fifths occurring once. Sequencing used cultured PBMCs, obtained from culture after CMV antigen stimulation. Receptors originate from a human donor in good health (CMV status not recorded). Some clones in this sample may be carry-over from other donors' samples.

The chain couples TRBV7-2 to TRBJ2-3; tentative D call: TRBD2 (5 bases). Germline V gene data show CDR1 as SGHTA and CDR2 as FQGNSA. The germline V and J ends were trimmed by 5 bases and 2 bases, with 17 bases remaining between them. CDR3 length: 16 residues. The CDR3 is CASSPERKVFTDTQYF. CDR3 in DNA: TGTGCCAGCAGCCCAGAGCGGAAGGTCTTCACAGATACGCAGTATTTT.

The genes are TRBV2 and TRBJ2-1, with 11 positions matching TRBD1. J was trimmed by 9 bases and V by 7 bases; bases with no gene match: 8. From germline, CDR1 is SNHLY and CDR2 FYNNEI. The CDR3 loop spans 14 amino acids. CDR3 loop: CASTGTGGSGEQFF. CDR3 nucleotide sequence: TGTGCCAGCACCGGGACAGGGGGATCTGGTGAGCAGTTCTTC. The entire variable domain, with the rest obtained from reference TRBV2 and TRBJ2-1, is as follows: EPEVTQTPSHQVTQMGQEVILRCVPISNHLYFYWYRQILGQKVEFLVSFYNNEISEKSEIFDDQFSVERPDGSNFTLKIRSTKLEDSAMYFCASTGTGGSGEQFFGPGTRLTVL.

The chain has TRBV5-1 and TRBJ2-1, with D unresolved. CDR1 SGHRS and CDR2 YFSETQ come from the germline V gene. Trimming took 5 bases from V and 2 from J, leaving 8 bases between them. The CDR3 contains 13 residues. CDR3 sequence: CASRPDPYNEQFF. CDR3 nucleotides: TGCGCCAGCAGACCGGACCCCTACAATGAGCAGTTCTTC.

The V call is TRBV20-1, the J call TRBJ2-3; 8 bases are shared with TRBD2. The CDR3 covers 15 residues. CDR1 is DFQATT and CDR2 is SNEGSKA in the germline V gene (reference sequence). The junction had 3 bases not matched to a gene; V was cut back by 0 bases and J by 1 base. The CDR3 protein is CSARDPLAGTDTQYF. The CDR3 coding sequence is TGCAGTGCTAGAGATCCACTAGCGGGCACAGATACGCAGTATTTT.

This chain connects TRBV28 to TRBJ1-1, with 11 bases fitting TRBD1. Trimming took 1 base from V and 7 from J; bases not matched to a gene: 11. Germline V gene sequence: CDR1 MDHEN, CDR2 SYDVKM. This CDR3 spans 17 amino acids. The CDR3 DNA is TGTGCCAGCAGTTTATTGTCGGGACAGGGGGGCGGGGTTGAAGCTTTCTTT. Protein product: CASSLLSGQGGGVEAFF.

The rearrangement uses TRBV6-1 and TRBJ2-3; 10 positions agree with TRBD2. V shed 4 bases, J shed 5 bases, and the junction held 6 bases outside the gene matches. The CDR3 totals 15 residues. CDR1 is MNHNS, CDR2 SASEGT, per germline. The CDR3 loop reads CASSGAGGQIDTQYF. In DNA form, the CDR3 reads TGTGCCAGCAGTGGAGCGGGGGGGCAGATAGATACGCAGTATTTT.

The V call is TRBV12-3 or TRBV12-4, the J call TRBJ2-1, with a tentative D call TRBD1 (5 bases). The CDR3 runs 12 residues. Trimming left V 8 bases short and J 8 bases short, with 13 bases between. CDR3: CASQGLGYEQFF. The CDR3 DNA reads TGTGCCAGCCAGGGCCTTGGGTATGAGCAGTTCTTC.

The rearrangement uses TRBV6-1 and TRBJ1-3, with TRBD1 matching 9 bases. The CDR3 loop spans 19 amino acids. Germline lookup yields CDR1 MNHNS and CDR2 SASEGT. V lost 3 bases to trimming and J lost 4 bases; unmatched junction nucleotides: 16. The CDR3: CASSDWFGTGNRVGNTIYF. In DNA, the CDR3 is TGTGCCAGCAGTGACTGGTTCGGGACAGGGAACCGGGTCGGAAACACCATATATTTT.

The rearrangement joins TRBV7-8 to TRBJ2-5, with a possible D match to TRBD2 (5 bases). This CDR3 is 13 amino acids long. V lost 7 bases and J lost 5, with 14 bases in between. Germline V gene data show CDR1 as SGHVS and CDR2 as FQNEAQ. The CDR3 loop is CASTAGVRETQYF. CDR3 nucleotides: TGTGCCAGCACCGCCGGGGTCCGGGAGACCCAGTACTTC.

The chain recombines TRBV5-1 with TRBJ1-6; 7 nucleotides align to TRBD1. The CDR3 totals 13 residues. Germline CDR1 and CDR2: SGHRS and YFSETQ. With 2 bases clipped from V and 9 bases from J, the junction kept 2 bases outside the gene matches. In DNA, the CDR3 is TGCGCCAGCAGCTTCGACAGGGTTTCACCCCTCCACTTT. It is translated as CASSFDRVSPLHF.

The CDR3 reads CSASGRRGDTQYF. In DNA form, the CDR3 reads TGCAGTGCTAGCGGCAGACGGGGAGATACGCAGTATTTT. V usage is TRBV20-1 and J usage is TRBJ2-3, with D possibly matching TRBD2 (5 bases). Between the trimmed V and J ends, which lost 3 bases and 5 bases, there was a span of 12 bases. The CDR3 loop spans 13 amino acids. CDR1 DFQATT and CDR2 SNEGSKA come from the germline V gene (reference sequence).

The chain recombines TRBV6-1 with TRBJ2-7; D not resolved. The CDR3 length is 11 residues. The germline gives CDR1 MNHNS, CDR2 SASEGT. V gave up 8 bases and J gave up 3 bases, with 8 bases separating them. The CDR3 bases are TGTGCCAGCCGGAGAGGCTACGAGCAGTACTTC. This gives the protein CASRRGYEQYF.

This clonotype was recorded once. V usage is TRBV12-3 or TRBV12-4 and J usage is TRBJ1-2, with D uncertain. The CDR3 has 14 residues. V was trimmed by 6 bases and J by 4 bases, leaving 15 bases between them. The CDR3 DNA is TGTGCCAGCAGCCCCGTTGGAGGTTCCTATGGCTACACCTTC. This translates into CASSPVGGSYGYTF.

A few counts support this clonotype. V and J are TRBV7-2 and TRBJ2-3; D might be TRBD2 (5 bases). V lost 3 bases and J lost 1, with 14 bases in between. Germline V CDR1 and CDR2: SGHTA, FQGNSA. The CDR3 consists of 16 residues. Written as DNA, the CDR3 is TGTGCCAGCAGCTTCCCTTCGCCCGGGGGCACAGATACGCAGTATTTT. This sequence encodes CASSFPSPGGTDTQYF.

This sequence joins TRBV7-9 and TRBJ1-5, with D maybe TRBD1 (6 bases). Per germline, CDR1 SEHNR and CDR2 FQNEAQ (reference sequence). V lost 5 bases, J lost 15 bases, and 20 bases lay in between. The CDR3 totals 13 residues. CDR3 nucleotides: TGTGCCAGCAGCAGGGGGGCGGACCGCCGTCGGCATTTT. This sequence encodes CASSRGADRRRHF.

The V call is TRBV24-1, the J call TRBJ2-6; D may be TRBD2 (5 bases). The CDR3 sequence is 17 residues long. The germline gives CDR1 KGHDR, CDR2 SFDVKD. V was trimmed by 7 bases and J by 2 bases, leaving 17 bases between them. The CDR3 bases are TGTGCCACCAGGGACTCAAATTGGAAACCTGGGGCCAACGTCCTGACTTTC. Protein product: CATRDSNWKPGANVLTF.